This TCR beta chain was captured in a study of OX40 agonist ivuxolimab in advanced cancers. For the study at large: The dose-escalation group included hepatocellular carcinoma, melanoma, renal cell carcinoma and head and neck cancer. Study findings and constraints: CD4+ and CD8+ blood T cells expanded clonally by week 6 at 0.1 to 3.0 mg/kg. Some patients who did not respond also had low normalized T-cell clonal expansion.

The repertoire was sequenced with immunoSEQ multiplex PCR; TCRdb's copy has only in-frame clones and lacks some. The sample shows around 58,000 clones, approximately 94% of them seen only once. Of note for this clone: Its specificity is unknown.

The starting material was CD4+ or CD8+ T cells sorted from blood, obtained in a trial of the OX40 agonist ivuxolimab. This receptor was obtained from an adult with an advanced solid tumor such as melanoma, head and neck, liver or kidney cancer.

The CDR3 DNA is TGTGCCAGTAGTATAGGCCCCGACCCAGCAACAGGGATCCCTGGAAACACCATATATTTT. Protein product: CASSIGPDPATGIPGNTIYF. The genes are TRBV19 and TRBJ1-3, with D possibly being TRBD1 (6 bases). Trimming shortened V by 1 base and J by 2 bases, and 24 bases separated the two germline ends. The CDR3 totals 20 residues. Germline CDR1 reads LNHDA; CDR2 reads SQIVND (reference sequence).